This is a list of T cell receptor beta chains from one sample in a study of cytomegalovirus exposure and HLA in healthy donors. Generated by immunoSEQ multiplex PCR, the TCRdb table keeps only in-frame clones and is missing some. The sample lists 90,000 to 140,000 clones; 60% to 80% were seen once. The sequenced material came from PBMCs. The receptors derive from a woman between 40 and 55 years old in good health and CMV-seropositive. Each CDR3 is given with its conserved first and last residue. The D gene is left open where the match is weak. Some rows mark clone size as missing; the rest say once, few, many or name a class of expanded clone.

v_gene,abundance,j_gene,d_gene,CDR3nt,CDR3aa
TRBV2,-,TRBJ2-2,TRBD2,TGTGCCAGCCGCCCTCGGGGGGGGTACACCGGGGAGCTGTTTTTT,CASRPRGGYTGELFF
TRBV9,-,TRBJ2-7,-,TGTGCCAGCAGCGTAGAGGACAGTACCTACGAGCAGTACTTC,CASSVEDSTYEQYF
TRBV4-2,few,TRBJ2-1,-,TGTGCCAGCAGCCAATATAACAATGAGCAGTTCTTC,CASSQYNNEQFF
TRBV7-6,-,TRBJ1-2,TRBD1,TGTGCCAGCAGCGCCGGACAGGGAGATGGCTACACCTTC,CASSAGQGDGYTF
TRBV19,-,TRBJ1-5,TRBD1,TGTGCCATCAGCCAGGGGGCATTAAATCAGCCCCAGCATTTT,CAISQGALNQPQHF
TRBV5-1,-,TRBJ1-3,-,TGCGCCAGCAGGGTGGGAGCTGGAAACACCATATATTTT,CASRVGAGNTIYF
TRBV28,-,TRBJ1-4,TRBD1,TGTGCCAGCAGTTCGTTGACAGGGAGCAATGAAAAACTGTTTTTT,CASSSLTGSNEKLFF
TRBV18,-,TRBJ2-5,TRBD1,TGTGCCAGCTCACCATGGACAGGGGTTGAGTCTGGGGAGACCCAGTACTTC,CASSPWTGVESGETQYF
TRBV9,-,TRBJ2-5,TRBD1,TGTGCCAGCAGCACGACAGGGGGAGAGACCCAGTACTTC,CASSTTGGETQYF
TRBV7-3,-,TRBJ2-1,TRBD2,TGTGCCAGCAGCCTAGCGGGGGCCTACAATGAGCAGTTCTTC,CASSLAGAYNEQFF
TRBV29-1,-,TRBJ1-2,-,TGCAGCGTTGAACCGGAGGTGGGCTATGGCTACACCTTC,CSVEPEVGYGYTF
TRBV5-5,-,TRBJ2-7,-,TGTGCCAGCAGCTCGCCCCCGACAGGAAGATACGAGCAGTACTTC,CASSSPPTGRYEQYF
TRBV10-2,once,TRBJ1-5,TRBD1,TGCGCCAGCACCGGGACAGAAGTTTCGACCCAGCATTTT,CASTGTEVSTQHF
TRBV2,-,TRBJ1-1,TRBD1,TGTGCCAGCAGGGCACCAGGGGGTTACGGAGCTTTCTTT,CASRAPGGYGAFF
TRBV7-2,-,TRBJ1-4,-,TGTGCCAGCAGCTTAGTGCCGGGAAGAGGGGAAAAACTGTTTTTT,CASSLVPGRGEKLFF
TRBV6-5,-,TRBJ1-2,-,TGTGCCAGCAGCCCGGGGGGGGGTAACTATGGCTACACCTTC,CASSPGGGNYGYTF
TRBV10-3,once,TRBJ1-1,-,TGTGCCATCAGTGAATCGGGCACTGAAGCTTTCTTT,CAISESGTEAFF
TRBV11-3,-,TRBJ2-7,-,TGTGCCAGCACCCCACGTGACAGAGACTACGAGCAGTACTTC,CASTPRDRDYEQYF
TRBV4-2,-,TRBJ1-2,TRBD1,TGTGCCAGCAGCCAAGCCCCGGGACAGGGACTCTATGGCTACACCTTC,CASSQAPGQGLYGYTF
TRBV5-8,-,TRBJ2-7,TRBD1,TGTGCCAGCAGCCCGGGGACAGCCTCCTACGAGCAGTACTTC,CASSPGTASYEQYF
TRBV29-1,-,TRBJ2-1,TRBD1,TGCAGCGGTCGCCTACCGGGACAGGTGGATGAGCAGTTCTTC,CSGRLPGQVDEQFF
TRBV2,-,TRBJ1-1,-,TGTGCCAGCAGTGGGGTTGCGGGGGCTTTCTTT,CASSGVAGAFF
TRBV28,-,TRBJ1-5,TRBD1,TGTGCCAGCAGTTTCCAGACAGGGGGAGGGTTTCAGCCCCAGCATTTT,CASSFQTGGGFQPQHF
TRBV5-1,-,TRBJ2-1,TRBD2,TGCGCCAGCAGCTTCGTAAGGACTAGCGCTTACAATGAGCAGTTCTTC,CASSFVRTSAYNEQFF
TRBV28,-,TRBJ2-2,-,TGTGCCAGCAGTTCCTACACCGGGGAGCTGTTTTTT,CASSSYTGELFF
TRBV6-6,-,TRBJ2-5,TRBD2,TGTGCCAGCAGTCCGATCGGAGCGGGAGGTGGAGAGACCCAGTACTTC,CASSPIGAGGGETQYF
TRBV2,-,TRBJ1-5,-,TGTGCCAGCAGTGAAGCGCGCACAGATCAGCCCCAGCATTTT,CASSEARTDQPQHF
TRBV6-1,-,TRBJ2-6,-,TGTGCCAGCAGCGTTGGACTGCTTAGTAACGTCCTGACTTTC,CASSVGLLSNVLTF
TRBV2,-,TRBJ2-7,-,TGTGCCAGCAATAGACAGGCTGCCTCCTACGAGCAGTACTTC,CASNRQAASYEQYF
TRBV15,-,TRBJ2-7,-,TGTGCCACCAGCAGAGATATACAGGGTCTCCACGAGCAGTACTTC,CATSRDIQGLHEQYF
TRBV2,-,TRBJ1-1,-,TGTGCCAGCAGCCCAGACAGCAACACTGAAGCTTTCTTT,CASSPDSNTEAFF
TRBV6-5,few,TRBJ1-1,-,TGTGCCAGCAGTTACTCACAAAACACTGAAGCTTTCTTT,CASSYSQNTEAFF
TRBV10-1,-,TRBJ2-3,-,TGCGCCAGCAGTGGGGGGGAGAACACAGATACGCAGTATTTT,CASSGGENTDTQYF
TRBV6-1,once,TRBJ1-1,-,TGTGCCAGCAGTGATTTGAACAGGCAAGCTTTCTTT,CASSDLNRQAFF
TRBV29-1,few,TRBJ2-4,TRBD1,TGCAGCGCATTAGACAGGGGTAACATTCAGTACTTC,CSALDRGNIQYF
TRBV5-1,-,TRBJ2-2,-,TGCGCCAGCAGCTGGACAGCTACGAACACCGGGGAGCTGTTTTTT,CASSWTATNTGELFF
TRBV7-9,-,TRBJ2-7,-,TGTGCCAGCAGCTTAGCGCGGGACTCTTCCTACGAGCAGTACTTC,CASSLARDSSYEQYF
TRBV10-3,few,TRBJ2-5,TRBD1,TGTGCCATCATGGGACAGGGGAAACCCCAAGAGACCCAGTACTTC,CAIMGQGKPQETQYF
TRBV5-1,-,TRBJ1-2,-,TGCGCCAGCAGCAGAGACAGCCCTAACTATGGCTACACCTTC,CASSRDSPNYGYTF
TRBV19,-,TRBJ1-2,TRBD1,TGTGCCAGTAGTATAAGTGGACAGGGAAGTTTGGGCGGCTACACCTTC,CASSISGQGSLGGYTF
TRBV5-1,-,TRBJ2-7,TRBD2,TGCGCCAGCAGCTTGGGGCTAGCGGAGAGCTACGAGCAGTACTTC,CASSLGLAESYEQYF
TRBV28,-,TRBJ1-3,TRBD1,TGTGCCAGCAGCGACAGGGGGACCGGAAACACCATATATTTT,CASSDRGTGNTIYF
TRBV11-2,few,TRBJ2-3,-,TGTGCCAGCAGCTTAGTTGACAGTGCAGATACGCAGTATTTT,CASSLVDSADTQYF
TRBV7-8,-,TRBJ2-3,-,TGTGCCAGCAGCTTAGCGAGGGCGGCCGCCAGCACAGATACGCAGTATTTT,CASSLARAAASTDTQYF
TRBV19,few,TRBJ2-7,-,TGTGCCAGTAGTATAGGGGCGGGAACCTACGAGCAGTACTTC,CASSIGAGTYEQYF
TRBV4-1,-,TRBJ1-4,TRBD1,TGCGCCAGCAGCCGGACGGACAGGGAGGGTGAAAAACTGTTTTTT,CASSRTDREGEKLFF
TRBV6-5,-,TRBJ2-7,-,TGTGCCAGTAGACTGGGAGTCCGGGACGAGCAGTACTTC,CASRLGVRDEQYF
TRBV2,-,TRBJ2-3,-,TGTGCCAGCACTAGGACATCTAGCACAGATACGCAGTATTTT,CASTRTSSTDTQYF
TRBV6-5,once,TRBJ2-7,-,TGTGCCAGCAGGCGGGCCCACGGCTTCTACGAGCAGTACTTC,CASRRAHGFYEQYF
TRBV6-6,-,TRBJ2-2,-,TGTGCCAGCAGTTACGTGAGAGGGGAGCTGTTTTTT,CASSYVRGELFF
TRBV5-4,few,TRBJ2-3,TRBD1,TGTGCCAGCAGCTCGGACAGGGGGCTAAATACGCAGTATTTT,CASSSDRGLNTQYF
TRBV27,-,TRBJ2-1,TRBD2,TGTGCCAGCAGTGAACCGGGACTAGGGGGGCATGAGCAGTTCTTC,CASSEPGLGGHEQFF
TRBV27,once,TRBJ2-5,-,TGTGCCAGCAGTCTAGGGGTTTTCGAGACCCAGTACTTC,CASSLGVFETQYF
TRBV28,-,TRBJ2-1,-,TGTGCCAGCAGTTTATCGGGACTCCTTAGGGGTGGGAATGAGCAGTTCTTC,CASSLSGLLRGGNEQFF